This entry features one T cell receptor (beta chain) sequence. This specimen belongs to a study of blood T cell repertoires in COVID-19. Study in general: Cohort 3 donors were reported recovered after two negative PCRs, clearance, or symptom resolution. Both acute and convalescent COVID-19 samples were obtained from the United States, Italy and Spain.

Ages ranged from about 18 to 100 years, with residence in some 25 US areas. Clones were sequenced by immunoSEQ multiplex PCR, and TCRdb holds only the in-frame ones, with some missing. The data show 400,000 or so clones, with over 75% seen just once and approximately 1.9% held by the top ten. Source material: PBMCs or T cells enriched from blood (not recorded which). The origin of this receptor is a man aged 40-49 years in a cohort exposed to, infected with or recovered from COVID-19 (not recorded which).

CDR3 DNA: TGTGCCAGCAGCCAAGAAGTCAGGCCGAACACTGAAGCTTTCTTT. This sequence encodes CASSQEVRPNTEAFF. The chain is built from TRBV3-1 (or the pseudogene TRBV3-2) and TRBJ1-1; D gene uncertain. The germline V gene encodes CDR1 LGHDT and CDR2 YNNKEL (reference sequence). The CDR3 extends over 15 amino acids. The V gene lost 0 bases and the J gene lost 1 base, with 9 bases spanning the gap.